This T cell receptor beta chain was obtained from a study of beta chain features in type 1 diabetes. The CDR3 covers 17 residues. Germline V gene sequence: CDR1 LGHNA, CDR2 YSLEER. Trimming took 4 bases from V and 1 from J; bases not matched to a gene: 11. Expressed TCRB transcripts got sequenced, as all isolated RNA was reverse transcribed. The method was immunoSEQ multiplex PCR; TCRdb's version includes in-frame clones alone and lacks a portion of them. The profile shows about 330,000 clones, approximately 10% of them singletons. V gene TRBV4-3 combines with J gene TRBJ2-3, with TRBD2 matching over 7 bases. This sequence originates from a woman aged 25 to 45 in good health. Sequenced input: naive CD4+ T cells from blood. This chain's CDR3 is CASSPRVSGDGTDTQYF. CDR3 DNA: TGCGCCAGCAGCCCAAGGGTGAGCGGGGACGGCACAGATACGCAGTATTTT.